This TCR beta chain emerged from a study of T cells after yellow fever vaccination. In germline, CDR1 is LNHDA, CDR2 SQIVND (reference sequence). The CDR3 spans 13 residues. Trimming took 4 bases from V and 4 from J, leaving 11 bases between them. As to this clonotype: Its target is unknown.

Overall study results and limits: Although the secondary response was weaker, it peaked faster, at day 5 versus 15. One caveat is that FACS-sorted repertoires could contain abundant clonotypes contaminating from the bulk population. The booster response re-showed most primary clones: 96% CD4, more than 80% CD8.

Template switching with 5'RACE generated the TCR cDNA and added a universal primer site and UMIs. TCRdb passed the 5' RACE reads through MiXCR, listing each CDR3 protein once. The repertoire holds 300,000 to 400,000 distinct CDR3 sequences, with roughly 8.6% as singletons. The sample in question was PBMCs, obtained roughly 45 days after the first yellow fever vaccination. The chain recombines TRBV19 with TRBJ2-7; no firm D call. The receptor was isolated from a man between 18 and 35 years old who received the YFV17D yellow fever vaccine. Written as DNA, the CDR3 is TGTGCCAGTAGTACCGACGGATCATACGAGCAGTACTTC. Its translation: CASSTDGSYEQYF.